This T cell receptor beta chain was sequenced in a study of regulatory T cells in long-lasting Graves disease. iRepertoire HTBI primers and Arm-PCR of CDR3 regions built TCR beta libraries. TCRdb reprocessed the multiplex PCR reads via MiXCR and lists one record per CDR3 protein. The sample includes approximately 440,000 distinct CDR3 sequences, around 24% of them seen just once. Documented time point: persistent/refractory GD, antithyroid drugs over 5 years with positive TRAb. With RNA extracted from PBMCs as input, the TCR library was made. A blood draw put around 9.3 milliliters of peripheral blood into EDTA tubes. The CDR3 is 16 amino acids. Germline CDR1 and CDR2: MNHEY and SMNVEV (reference sequence). Trimming cost V 1 base and J 4 bases, with 16 bases left between them.

This clonotype was obtained from a female donor with Graves disease. This material consisted of peripheral blood mononuclear cells (PBMCs), taken when the disease was refractory, from a patient treated with antithyroid drugs. The chain recombines TRBV27 with TRBJ1-2; D is possibly TRBD1 (5 bases). CDR3 amino acids: CASSLYPRQGIYGYTF. The DNA for the CDR3 is TGTGCCAGCAGTTTATACCCTCGGCAGGGTATCTATGGCTACACCTTC.